These 26 T cell receptor beta chains came from one sample sequenced in a study of blood T cell repertoires in COVID-19. The repertoire was sequenced with immunoSEQ multiplex PCR; TCRdb's copy has only in-frame clones and lacks some. The sample holds 150,000 or so clones, 70% to 85% seen once. The sample was peripheral blood. The receptors here all came from a woman aged 55-75 years with acute or convalescent COVID-19.

This sequence joins TRBV6-5 and TRBJ1-6; D is uncertain. CDR3 length: 14 amino acids. V was shortened by 6 bases and J by 6 bases, with 12 bases between the two germline ends. Looked up from germline, CDR1 is MNHEY and CDR2 is SVGAGI. This chain's CDR3 is CASSNSGFNSPLHF. As DNA, the CDR3 is TGTGCCAGCAGCAACTCCGGTTTTAATTCACCCCTCCACTTT.

The chain is built from TRBV28 and TRBJ1-3; 9 nucleotides match TRBD1. The CDR3 has 14 residues. The ends lost 5 bases at V and 5 bases at J; junction bases unmatched: 4. The germline gives CDR1 MDHEN, CDR2 SYDVKM. DNA of the CDR3: TGTGCCAGCAGTACAGGGGGCATTAGAAACACCATATATTTT. Translating gives CASSTGGIRNTIYF.

This chain uses TRBV7-2 with TRBJ2-7; 8 bases align to TRBD1. After removal of 6 bases from V and 4 bases from J, the junction contained 23 bases not matched to a gene. This CDR3 has 19 residues. In germline, CDR1 is SGHTA, CDR2 FQGNSA. DNA for the CDR3: TGTGCCAGCAGATCAGAGGTTTTCCGTAGGCAGGGGGCTATTTACGAGCAGTACTTC. Its translation is CASRSEVFRRQGAIYEQYF.

CDR3 nucleotides: TGTGCCAGTACCCAGAGGCAGTCTAATGAAAAACTGTTTTTT. Translated, it gives CASTQRQSNEKLFF. V and J are TRBV19 and TRBJ1-4; D is unclear. V lost 7 bases and J lost 3, with 12 bases in between. The CDR3 is 14 amino acids. Germline-derived CDR1 and CDR2 are LNHDA and SQIVND (reference sequence).

This chain joins TRBV5-5 and TRBJ2-7, with D perhaps matching TRBD1 (6 bases). V shed 2 bases and J shed 2 bases, with 11 bases lying between them. Germline V gene data show CDR1 as SGHKS and CDR2 as YYEKEE (reference sequence). The CDR3 extends over 14 amino acids. CDR3 loop: CASSLQGHAYEQYF. The DNA for the CDR3 is TGTGCCAGCAGCTTACAGGGCCATGCCTACGAGCAGTACTTC.

The rearrangement links TRBV5-1 to TRBJ2-2; no firm D call. The CDR3 loop spans 15 amino acids. CDR1 SGHRS and CDR2 YFSETQ come from the germline V gene. Between the trimmed V and J ends, which lost 4 bases and 0 bases, there was a span of 10 bases. The CDR3 nucleotides are TGCGCCAGCAGCGTCCGGGTCGCGAACACCGGGGAGCTGTTTTTT. It specifies CASSVRVANTGELFF.

V usage is TRBV19 and J usage is TRBJ1-3, with D unresolved. V gave up 3 bases and J gave up 0 bases, with 9 bases separating them. Germline loops: CDR1 LNHDA, CDR2 SQIVND (reference sequence). The CDR3 is made up of 15 amino acids. CDR3 sequence reads: CASSIHRDSGNTIYF. CDR3 bases: TGTGCCAGTAGTATTCACCGGGACTCTGGAAACACCATATATTTT.

The chain couples TRBV6-6 to TRBJ1-4, with D tentatively TRBD1 (6 bases). V was trimmed by 5 bases and J by 8 bases, leaving 15 bases between them. CDR3 length equals 14 residues. Per the germline V gene, CDR1 is MNHNY and CDR2 is SVGAGI (reference sequence). CDR3 amino acids: CASSAGVDGEKLFF. The CDR3 DNA reads TGTGCCAGCAGTGCAGGGGTGGACGGAGAAAAACTGTTTTTT.

The J gene is TRBJ1-2, the V gene TRBV21-1; the table's D call of TRBD1 was not tested on the DNA. TRBV21-1 is marked as a pseudogene. This CDR3 has 18 amino acids. The CDR3 is CASSRTGTGGSSNYGYTF. DNA for the CDR3: TGTGCCAGCAGCAGGACCGGGACAGGGGGCAGTAGTAACTATGGCTACACCTTC.

The V call is TRBV5-1, the J call TRBJ2-7; 10 nucleotides match TRBD1. The V segment lost 4 bases and the J segment 7 bases; nucleotides outside the gene matches: 11. The CDR3 is 15 amino acids. Looked up from germline, CDR1 is SGHRS and CDR2 is YFSETQ. The CDR3 DNA sequence: TGCGCCAGCAGCCCCCTGGGACAGGGGTCGCGGGAGCAGTACTTC. Translating gives CASSPLGQGSREQYF.

This sequence joins TRBV6-1 and TRBJ1-5, with 11 bases fitting TRBD1. Per the germline V gene, CDR1 is MNHNS and CDR2 is SASEGT. Trimming cost V 4 bases and J 7 bases; bases outside gene matches: 9. This CDR3 spans 16 amino acids. CDR3 coding DNA: TGTGCCAGCAGTGCTAACTTGGGACAGGGGGGACAGCCCCAGCATTTT. Translation gives CASSANLGQGGQPQHF.

The genes are TRBV7-2 and TRBJ1-1, with D maybe TRBD1 (6 bases). Looked up from germline, CDR1 is SGHTA and CDR2 is FQGNSA. The V end was cut by 2 bases, the J end by 9 bases, with 13 bases between. The CDR3 covers 13 residues. CDR3: CASSLTAGAKAFF. The CDR3 coding sequence is TGTGCCAGCAGCTTAACCGCAGGGGCAAAAGCTTTCTTT. Variable domain in full (rest from reference TRBV7-2 and TRBJ1-1): GAGVSQSPSNKVTEKGKDVELRCDPISGHTALYWYRQSLGQGLEFLIYFQGNSAPDKSGLPSDRFSAERTGGSVSTLTIQRTQQEDSAVYLCASSLTAGAKAFFGQGTRLTVV.

The genes are TRBV10-2 and TRBJ1-5; D may be TRBD1 (6 bases). V lost 5 bases and J lost 2, with 13 bases in between. The CDR3 has 15 amino acids. From germline, CDR1 is WSHSY and CDR2 SAAADI. CDR3 residues: CASSPTGTGNQPQHF. The CDR3 DNA sequence: TGCGCCAGCAGTCCTACAGGGACCGGCAATCAGCCCCAGCATTTT.

The V gene is TRBV14, the J gene TRBJ1-2, with D unclear. The CDR3 sequence is 13 residues long. CDR1 SGHDN and CDR2 FVKESK come from the germline V gene. V was cut by 2 bases and J by 6 bases, with 10 bases left in between. The CDR3 DNA sequence: TGTGCCAGCAGCCAACTCGGGTTGGATGGCTACACCTTC. Protein: CASSQLGLDGYTF.

The chain carries TRBV18 and TRBJ1-2, with D possibly TRBD1 on 6 matching bases. The CDR3 length is 12 residues. V lost 3 bases and J 6 bases, leaving 8 bases between the germline ends. Germline CDR1 and CDR2: KGHSH and LQKENI. CDR3 bases: TGTGCCAGCTCACCCGCAGGGGATGGCTACACCTTC. Translating it yields CASSPAGDGYTF. Looking up the rest from reference TRBV18 and TRBJ1-2 gives the full variable domain: NAGVMQNPRHLVRRRGQEARLRCSPMKGHSHVYWYRQLPEEGLKFMVYLQKENIIDESGMPKERFSAEFPKEGPSILRIQQVVRGDSAAYFCASSPAGDGYTFGSGTRLTVV.

The rearrangement links TRBV27 to TRBJ1-1; tentatively, D is TRBD1 (5 bases). CDR3 length: 16 amino acids. V was cut by 2 bases and J by 5 bases, with 18 bases left in between. Germline V lookup: CDR1 MNHEY, CDR2 SMNVEV (reference sequence). In DNA, the CDR3 is TGTGCCAGCAGTTTAGGCGGGAATATGGGGGGGACTGAAGCTTTCTTT. Its protein is CASSLGGNMGGTEAFF.

The rearrangement links TRBV29-1 to TRBJ2-7; the match to TRBD1 covers 9 bases. The CDR3 extends over 15 amino acids. J gave up 2 bases and V 7 bases, and 12 bases lay outside the gene matches. Germline values: CDR1 SQVTM, CDR2 ANQGSEA. CDR3 DNA sequence: TGCAGCGCCAGTAAGGGACAGGGCCTTCCCTACGAGCAGTACTTC. Amino acids: CSASKGQGLPYEQYF.

The sample holds one count of this clone. This chain uses TRBV5-1 with TRBJ1-1; D perhaps matches TRBD1 (5 bases). Germline values: CDR1 SGHRS, CDR2 YFSETQ. The CDR3 is 15 residues long. The V end was cut by 1 base, the J end by 1 base, with 11 bases between. The CDR3 DNA is TGCGCCAGCAGCTTGACGGGGGAAACGAACACTGAAGCTTTCTTT. It codes for CASSLTGETNTEAFF.

The chain has TRBV7-2 and TRBJ2-2; TRBD2 is a possible D gene (5 bases). The CDR3 spans 15 residues. Germline V gives CDR1 SGHTA, CDR2 FQGNSA. Trimming cost V 3 bases and J 6 bases, with 14 bases left between them. Here the CDR3 DNA reads TGTGCCAGCAGCTTCCGGCCCCACGGGGCCGGGGAGCTGTTTTTT. It translates to CASSFRPHGAGELFF. Combining the CDR3 with reference TRBV7-2 and TRBJ2-2 gives the whole variable domain GAGVSQSPSNKVTEKGKDVELRCDPISGHTALYWYRQSLGQGLEFLIYFQGNSAPDKSGLPSDRFSAERTGGSVSTLTIQRTQQEDSAVYLCASSFRPHGAGELFFGEGSRLTVL.

V is TRBV2 and J is TRBJ2-5, with D unresolved. The CDR3 is 13 residues long. V was clipped by 6 bases and J by 2 bases, with 10 bases between them. Germline lookup yields CDR1 SNHLY and CDR2 FYNNEI. CDR3 coding DNA: TGTGCCAGCAGAGAGGAGTTACAAGAGACCCAGTACTTC. Its translation is CASREELQETQYF.

The chain recombines TRBV2 with TRBJ1-2; a weak D match, TRBD1 (5 bases). Germline assignment: CDR1 SNHLY and CDR2 FYNNEI. The CDR3 spans 16 residues. V was pared by 2 bases and J by 8 bases, with 21 bases between. The CDR3 coding sequence is TGTGCCAGCAGTGAAACTAGCCCGGGAAGGGGCGACGGCTACACCTTC. This sequence encodes CASSETSPGRGDGYTF. Drawing the rest from reference TRBV2 and TRBJ1-2, the complete variable domain is EPEVTQTPSHQVTQMGQEVILRCVPISNHLYFYWYRQILGQKVEFLVSFYNNEISEKSEIFDDQFSVERPDGSNFTLKIRSTKLEDSAMYFCASSETSPGRGDGYTFGSGTRLTVV.

The chain employs TRBV18 and TRBJ2-3, with D unresolved. This CDR3 spans 13 amino acids. V lost 3 bases, J lost 0 bases, and 4 bases lay in between. In germline, CDR1 is KGHSH, CDR2 LQKENI. CDR3 sequence: CASSPSSTDTQYF. The CDR3 DNA is TGTGCCAGCTCACCCTCTAGCACAGATACGCAGTATTTT.

V gene TRBV28 combines with J gene TRBJ1-4, with D possibly being TRBD1 (6 bases). From germline, CDR1 is MDHEN and CDR2 SYDVKM. The V and J ends lost 5 bases and 6 bases respectively, with 16 bases between them. The CDR3 contains 15 residues. In DNA form, the CDR3 reads TGTGCCAGCAGTCCTTACAGGGCCGGGGATGAAAAACTGTTTTTT. It is translated as CASSPYRAGDEKLFF. The full variable domain, with the rest looked up from reference TRBV28 and TRBJ1-4, is DVKVTQSSRYLVKRTGEKVFLECVQDMDHENMFWYRQDPGLGLRLIYFSYDVKMKEKGDIPEGYSVSREKKERFSLILESASTNQTSMYLCASSPYRAGDEKLFFGSGTQLSVL.

J is TRBJ1-1 and V is TRBV12-3 or TRBV12-4; weak D call: TRBD1 (6 bases). This CDR3 is built from 13 residues. Trimming left V 3 bases short and J 7 bases short, with 12 bases between. CDR3 bases: TGTGCCAGCAGTTTTCAGGGAGGGGGTGAAGCTTTCTTT. It specifies CASSFQGGGEAFF.

V gene TRBV4-1 combines with J gene TRBJ1-6, with 11 positions matching TRBD1. The V and J ends lost 3 bases and 7 bases, in that order; junction bases with no gene match: 11. This CDR3 is built from 18 residues. Looked up from germline, CDR1 is MGHRA and CDR2 is YSYEKL. CDR3 sequence: CASSHSGTGGAKNSPLHF. DNA of the CDR3: TGCGCCAGCAGCCACTCCGGGACAGGGGGAGCGAAGAATTCACCCCTCCACTTT.

The chain joins TRBV19 to TRBJ1-2; D remains ambiguous. CDR3 length equals 12 residues. With 4 bases removed from V and 4 bases from J, the gap between germline ends came to 7 bases. Germline V lookup: CDR1 LNHDA, CDR2 SQIVND (reference sequence). For the CDR3, the DNA is TGTGCCAGTAGTAAGGAGTCCTATGGCTACACCTTC. Translation gives CASSKESYGYTF.